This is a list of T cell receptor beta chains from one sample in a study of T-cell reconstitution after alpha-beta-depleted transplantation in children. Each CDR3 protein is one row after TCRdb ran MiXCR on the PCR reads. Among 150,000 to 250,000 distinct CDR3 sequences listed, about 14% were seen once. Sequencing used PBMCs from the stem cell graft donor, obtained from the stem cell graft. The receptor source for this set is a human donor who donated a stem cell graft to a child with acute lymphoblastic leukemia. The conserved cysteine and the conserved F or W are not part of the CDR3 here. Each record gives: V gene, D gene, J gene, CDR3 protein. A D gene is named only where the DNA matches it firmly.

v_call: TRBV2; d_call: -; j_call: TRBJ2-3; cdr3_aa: ASMREATDTQY
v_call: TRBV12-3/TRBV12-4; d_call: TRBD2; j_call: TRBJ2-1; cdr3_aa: ASTQASGVYNEQF
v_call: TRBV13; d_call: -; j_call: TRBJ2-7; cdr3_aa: ASSLGASGYEQY
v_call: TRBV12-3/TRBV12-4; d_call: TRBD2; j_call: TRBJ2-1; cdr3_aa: ASRPGTRVGEQF
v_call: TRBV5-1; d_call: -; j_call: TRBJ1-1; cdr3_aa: ASRRGSGGTEAF
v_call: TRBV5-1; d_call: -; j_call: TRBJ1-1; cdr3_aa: ASRKQDGAEAF
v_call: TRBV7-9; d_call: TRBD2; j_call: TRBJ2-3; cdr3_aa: ASSFPTSEYTDTQY
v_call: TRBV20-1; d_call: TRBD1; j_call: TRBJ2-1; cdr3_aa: SALTGTGNNEQF
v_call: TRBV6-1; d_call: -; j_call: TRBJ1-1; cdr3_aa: ASSEGRGTEAF
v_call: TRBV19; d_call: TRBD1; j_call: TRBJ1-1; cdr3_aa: ASLTGGQGATEAF
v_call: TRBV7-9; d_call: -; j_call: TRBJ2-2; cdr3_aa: ASSRKVVTGELF
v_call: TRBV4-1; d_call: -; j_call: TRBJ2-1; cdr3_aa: ASSQEQVTWGEQF
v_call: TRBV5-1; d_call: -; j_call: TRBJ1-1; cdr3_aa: ASSWDGSTEAF
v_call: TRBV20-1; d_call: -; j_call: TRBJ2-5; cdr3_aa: SASFQAEETQY
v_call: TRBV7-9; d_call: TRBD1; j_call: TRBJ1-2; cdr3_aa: ASSRQGARVYGYT
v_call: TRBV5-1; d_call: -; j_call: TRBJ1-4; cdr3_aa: ASSLEGMGEKLF
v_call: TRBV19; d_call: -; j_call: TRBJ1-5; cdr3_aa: ASTHVVRNQPQH
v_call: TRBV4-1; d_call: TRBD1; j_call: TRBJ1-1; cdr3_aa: ASSPKIQGFFTEAF
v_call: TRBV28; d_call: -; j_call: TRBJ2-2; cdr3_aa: ASRIGTTTGELF
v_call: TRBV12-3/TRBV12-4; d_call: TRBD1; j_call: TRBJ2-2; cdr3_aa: ASRRTGSTGELF
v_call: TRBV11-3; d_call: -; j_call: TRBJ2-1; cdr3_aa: ASSQNGDEQF
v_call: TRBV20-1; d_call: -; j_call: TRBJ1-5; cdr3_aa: SAKDSNQQPQH
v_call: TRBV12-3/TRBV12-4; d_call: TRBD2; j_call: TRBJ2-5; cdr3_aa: ASSLLAIQETQY
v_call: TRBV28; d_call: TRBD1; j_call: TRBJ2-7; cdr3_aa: ASTMPGTGWEQY
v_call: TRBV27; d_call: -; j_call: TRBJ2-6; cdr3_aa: ASSFILPEDPSGANVLT
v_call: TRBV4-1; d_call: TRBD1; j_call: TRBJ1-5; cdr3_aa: ASSQVGQGYQPQH
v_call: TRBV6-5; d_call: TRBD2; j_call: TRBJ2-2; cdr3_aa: ASGGGTNTGELF
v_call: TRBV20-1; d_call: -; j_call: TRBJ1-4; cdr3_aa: SASQGNEKLF
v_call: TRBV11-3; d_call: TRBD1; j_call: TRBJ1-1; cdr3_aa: ASSPTLGQGGTEAF
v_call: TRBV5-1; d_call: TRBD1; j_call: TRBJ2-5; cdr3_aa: ASSLGQGQETQY
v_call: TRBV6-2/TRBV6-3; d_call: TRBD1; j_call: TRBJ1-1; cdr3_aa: ASGIQGLGTEAF
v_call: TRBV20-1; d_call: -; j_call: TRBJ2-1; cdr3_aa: SATDSGTYNEQF
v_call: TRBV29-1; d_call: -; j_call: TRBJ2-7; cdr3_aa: SAGTFYNEQY
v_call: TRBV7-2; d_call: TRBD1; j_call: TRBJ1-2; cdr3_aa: ASSPGGQANYGYT
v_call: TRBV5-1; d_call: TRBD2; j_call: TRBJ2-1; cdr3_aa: ASRSLAGFPTSEQF
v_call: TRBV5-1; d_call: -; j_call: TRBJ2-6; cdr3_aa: ASRQGISGANVLT
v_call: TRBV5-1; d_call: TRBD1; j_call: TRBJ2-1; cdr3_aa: ASSALTGGSNEQF
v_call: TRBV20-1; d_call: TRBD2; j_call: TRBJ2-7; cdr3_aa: SALGLAGVYEQY
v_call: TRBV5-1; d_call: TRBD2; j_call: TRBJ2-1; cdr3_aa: ASSALAGDYNEQF
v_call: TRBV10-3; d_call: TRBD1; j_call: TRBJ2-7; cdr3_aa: AITEGAGLGAIGEQY
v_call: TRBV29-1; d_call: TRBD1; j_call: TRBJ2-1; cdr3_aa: SVPPRDRGTNEQF
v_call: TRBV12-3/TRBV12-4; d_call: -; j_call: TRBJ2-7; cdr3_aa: ASSRDIGSGFSYEQY
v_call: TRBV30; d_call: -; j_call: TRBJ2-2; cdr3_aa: AWSVLGRNTGELF
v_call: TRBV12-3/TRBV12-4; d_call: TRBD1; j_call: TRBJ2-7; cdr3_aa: ASSPSLTGLTYEQY
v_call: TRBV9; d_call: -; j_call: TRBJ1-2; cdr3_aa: ASSVVGRTNYGYT